This TCR beta chain was retrieved from a study of blood T cell repertoires in COVID-19 (dated by TCRdb to 2020 to 2021). In terms of the full investigation: Samples from collaborators originated in the United States, Italy and Spain and spanned both the acute and convalescent phases of COVID-19. The repertoires were released in a freely available public database meant as a resource for research on the immune response to SARS-CoV-2. Samples came from the ongoing ImmuneRACE study (first 160 participants) plus 1,254 subjects from 6 global collaborators. The dataset comprised deeply sampled blood TCRbeta repertoires from subjects exposed to, actively infected with, or recovered from COVID-19. Where available, HLA class I and class II types were taken from metadata supplied by the sample provider and were not determined by assay-based typing. A de-identified subject ID, COVID-19 status, age in years and sex were almost always included in the sample metadata. The prospective study material was composed of cDNA or gDNA derived from T cells, B-cell-depleted T cells, or PBMCs. Broad study findings and their caveats: The amount of clinical and demographic metadata varied by source and participant and was provided uncurated.

TCRbeta CDR3 regions were amplified from genomic DNA by means of the immunoSEQ Assay, a bias-controlled multiplex PCR. The original methods were these. The number of nucleated cells in each sample was estimated by amplification of reference gene primers within the assay. To quantify the absolute abundance of each unique TCRbeta CDR3 rearrangement, sequence reads were collapsed and filtered. For each sample, productive Simpson clonality was calculated as the square root of Simpson's diversity index across productive rearrangements. TCRdb provides this immuneACCESS table in a form limited to in-frame rearrangements. Some clones are lacking; in checked studies, under half of them reflect an unresolved V gene, and why the rest are absent is not known. V and J calls and clone size are given by that table; D and trimming were obtained from the DNA. This sample lists some 99,000 clones; about 80% were detected once. The top ten clonotypes cover 5.5% to 8.5% of the sample.

Collaborating institutions collected whole blood in K2EDTA tubes following their own protocols. For TCRbeta analysis, collaborators shipped samples as frozen whole blood, isolated PBMCs, or DNA extracted from either of those sample types. The junction shows trimming of 0 bases on V and 9 bases on J, plus 9 bases between the germline ends. For CDR1 and CDR2, the germline V gene lists SGHAT and FQNNGV. Inclusive of the bounding cysteine and phenylalanine, the CDR3 is 13 residues long. Just the 39-base CDR3 DNA is kept, in frame starting at base 1. As for this clone: The antigen this receptor binds is unknown. Base qualities are not provided; no much larger clone lies one nucleotide away.

The sequenced material came from peripheral blood. The source is a woman between 45 and 60 years old with acute or convalescent COVID-19. The V and J genes are TRBV11-2 and TRBJ2-1, with no confident D gene call. The DNA sequence follows: TGTGCCAGCAGCTTAGACCTCCGAGGTGAGCAGTTCTTC. Protein translation: CASSLDLRGEQFF.